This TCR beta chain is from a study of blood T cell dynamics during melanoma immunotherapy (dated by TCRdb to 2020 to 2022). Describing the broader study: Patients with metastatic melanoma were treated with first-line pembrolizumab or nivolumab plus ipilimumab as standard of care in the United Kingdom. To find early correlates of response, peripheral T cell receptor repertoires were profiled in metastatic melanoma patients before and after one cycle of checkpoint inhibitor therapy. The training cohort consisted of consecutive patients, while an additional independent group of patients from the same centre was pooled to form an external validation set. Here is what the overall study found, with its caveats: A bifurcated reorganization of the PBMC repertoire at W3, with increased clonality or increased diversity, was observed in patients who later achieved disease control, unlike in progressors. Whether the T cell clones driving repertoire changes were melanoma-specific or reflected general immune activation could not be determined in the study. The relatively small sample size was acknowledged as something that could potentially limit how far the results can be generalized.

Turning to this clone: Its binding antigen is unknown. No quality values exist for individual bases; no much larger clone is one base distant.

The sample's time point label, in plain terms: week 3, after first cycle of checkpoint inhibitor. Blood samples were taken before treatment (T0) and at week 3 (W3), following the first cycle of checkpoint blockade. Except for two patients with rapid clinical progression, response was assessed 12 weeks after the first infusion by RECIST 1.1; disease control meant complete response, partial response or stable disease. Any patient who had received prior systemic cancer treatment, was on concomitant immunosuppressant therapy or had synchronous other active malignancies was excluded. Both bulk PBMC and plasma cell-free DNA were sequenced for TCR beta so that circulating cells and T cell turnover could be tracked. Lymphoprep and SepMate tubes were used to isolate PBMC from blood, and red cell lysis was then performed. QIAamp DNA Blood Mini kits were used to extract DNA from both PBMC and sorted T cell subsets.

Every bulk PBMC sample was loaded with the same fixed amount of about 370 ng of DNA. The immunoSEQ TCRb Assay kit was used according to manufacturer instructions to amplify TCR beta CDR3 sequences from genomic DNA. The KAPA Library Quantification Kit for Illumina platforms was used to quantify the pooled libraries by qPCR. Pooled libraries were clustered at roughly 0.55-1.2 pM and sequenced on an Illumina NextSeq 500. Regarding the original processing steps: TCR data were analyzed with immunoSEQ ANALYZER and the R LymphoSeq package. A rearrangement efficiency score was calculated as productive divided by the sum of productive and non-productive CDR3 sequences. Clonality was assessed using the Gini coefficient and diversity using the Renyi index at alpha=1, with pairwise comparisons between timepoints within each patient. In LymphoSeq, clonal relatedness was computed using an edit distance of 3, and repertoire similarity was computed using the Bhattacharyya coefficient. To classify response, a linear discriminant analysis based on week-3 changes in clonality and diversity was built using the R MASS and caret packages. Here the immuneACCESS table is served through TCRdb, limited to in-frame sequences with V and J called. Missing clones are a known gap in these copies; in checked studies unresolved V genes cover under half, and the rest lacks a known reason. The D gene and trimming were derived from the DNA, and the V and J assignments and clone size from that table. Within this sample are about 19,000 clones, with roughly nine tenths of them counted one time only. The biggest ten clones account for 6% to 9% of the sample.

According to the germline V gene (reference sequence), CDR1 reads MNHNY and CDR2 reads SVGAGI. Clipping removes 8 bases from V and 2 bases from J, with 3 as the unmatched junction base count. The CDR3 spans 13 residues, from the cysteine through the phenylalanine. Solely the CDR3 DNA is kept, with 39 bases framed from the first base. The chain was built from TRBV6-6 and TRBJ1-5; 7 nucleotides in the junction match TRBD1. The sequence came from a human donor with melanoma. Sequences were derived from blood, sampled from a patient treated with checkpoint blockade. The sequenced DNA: TGTGCCAGCGTCCAGGGGGGCAATCAGCCCCAGCATTTT. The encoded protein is CASVQGGNQPQHF.